The rows below give T cell receptor beta chains drawn from one sample of a study of blood T cells in healthy people across ages. From the 5' RACE reads, TCRdb called clonotypes with MiXCR, one entry per CDR3 protein. Altogether 500,000 to 650,000 distinct CDR3 sequences are present, about 26% being singletons, with the ten largest covering approximately 3.3%. These data also featured in a second study, about T cells of mothers and their children.

The sequencing sample was made of blood. The receptors originated from a boy aged 2 to 10 in good health. The CDR3 runs from the conserved cysteine through the conserved F or W. The D gene is left open where the match is weak. Clone size is stated in some rows and not others, as once, few, many or a class when expanded.

few,TRBV7-8,15,TRBJ2-5,TRBD2,CASSLGAGGTETQYF,TGTGCCAGCAGCTTAGGCGCGGGGGGAACGGAGACCCAGTACTTC
NA,TRBV29-1,10,TRBJ2-7,NA,CSVVLGGQYF,TGCAGCGTTGTCTTGGGGGGGCAGTACTTC
NA,TRBV20-1,16,TRBJ2-5,TRBD2,CSAERGSGRGGETQYF,TGCAGTGCTGAGAGGGGTAGCGGGAGGGGTGGGGAGACCCAGTACTTC
NA,TRBV6-2/TRBV6-3,14,TRBJ2-7,NA,CASSTQRPLSEQYF,TGTGCCAGCAGTACACAGCGACCTCTAAGCGAGCAGTACTTC
NA,TRBV6-6,16,TRBJ2-5,NA,CASSYPREGGEETQYF,TGTGCCAGCAGTTACCCCAGGGAGGGGGGCGAAGAGACCCAGTACTTC
NA,TRBV4-3,15,TRBJ1-4,TRBD1,CASSLAGTAGEKLFF,TGCGCCAGCAGCCTAGCCGGGACAGCGGGTGAAAAACTGTTTTTT
NA,TRBV18,15,TRBJ2-3,NA,CASSPGSKSTDTQYF,TGTGCCAGCTCACCGGGGTCGAAAAGCACAGATACGCAGTATTTT
NA,TRBV27,16,TRBJ2-5,NA,CASSPTLGALRETQYF,TGTGCCAGCAGCCCCACTCTCGGGGCCCTGAGAGAGACCCAGTACTTC
NA,TRBV12-3/TRBV12-4,15,TRBJ1-3,TRBD1,CASSARQGWGNTIYF,TGTGCCAGCAGTGCCCGACAGGGCTGGGGGAACACCATATATTTT
few,TRBV7-2,17,TRBJ2-3,TRBD2,CASSLPGLAVNTDTQYF,TGTGCCAGCAGTTTACCGGGACTAGCGGTCAACACAGATACGCAGTATTTT
NA,TRBV12-3/TRBV12-4,13,TRBJ2-1,TRBD2,CASSSSGRDEQFF,TGTGCCAGCAGTTCAAGCGGGAGGGATGAGCAGTTCTTC
NA,TRBV6-5,15,TRBJ2-5,TRBD1,CASSYTGQGMGTQYF,TGTGCCAGCAGTTACACGGGACAGGGTATGGGGACCCAGTACTTC
many,TRBV12-5,11,TRBJ2-1,NA,CASGFTNEQFF,TGTGCTAGTGGTTTTACCAATGAGCAGTTCTTC
NA,TRBV2,15,TRBJ2-3,NA,CASSEAETSTDTQYF,TGTGCCAGCAGTGAGGCGGAGACTAGCACAGATACGCAGTATTTT
NA,TRBV11-2,11,TRBJ2-7,NA,CASSLETLVYF,TGTGCCAGCAGCTTAGAGACCCTCGTGTACTTC
NA,TRBV2,14,TRBJ2-5,NA,CASSELRGLETQYF,TGTGCCAGCAGTGAACTGCGGGGTTTGGAGACCCAGTACTTC
NA,TRBV12-3/TRBV12-4,15,TRBJ2-5,NA,CASSLLGGVRETQYF,TGTGCCAGCAGTTTATTGGGGGGCGTTCGCGAGACCCAGTACTTC
NA,TRBV6-5,14,TRBJ2-1,TRBD2,CASSYGLAGNEQFF,TGTGCCAGCAGTTACGGGCTAGCGGGAAATGAGCAGTTCTTC
NA,TRBV5-5,14,TRBJ2-1,TRBD2,CASSSGGGDNEQFF,TGTGCCAGCAGCTCGGGAGGGGGGGACAATGAGCAGTTCTTC
few,TRBV5-1,13,TRBJ1-1,NA,CASSWGGDTEAFF,TGCGCCAGCAGCTGGGGAGGTGACACTGAAGCTTTCTTT
few,TRBV20-1,20,TRBJ2-4,TRBD2,CSARAPPLAGALIGKNIQYF,TGCAGTGCTAGAGCTCCACCACTAGCGGGAGCCCTCATTGGTAAAAACATTCAGTACTTC
once,TRBV6-2/TRBV6-3,12,TRBJ2-7,NA,CATKLDGYEQYF,TGTGCCACCAAACTGGACGGGTACGAGCAGTACTTC
NA,TRBV18,16,TRBJ2-1,TRBD1,CASSPQGQGISGEQFF,TGTGCCAGCTCACCACAGGGACAGGGAATCTCCGGTGAGCAGTTCTTC
few,TRBV13,15,TRBJ2-5,NA,CASSLSLAYKETQYF,TGTGCCAGCAGCTTATCCCTGGCGTATAAAGAGACCCAGTACTTC
NA,TRBV5-1,17,TRBJ2-2,NA,CASSLVSGTKNTGELFF,TGCGCCAGCAGCTTGGTTTCAGGGACGAAGAACACCGGGGAGCTGTTTTTT
few,TRBV5-1,13,TRBJ2-1,NA,CASSSTAYVGQFF,TGCGCCAGCAGCTCCACCGCCTACGTTGGGCAGTTCTTC
few,TRBV6-6,16,TRBJ1-4,NA,CASSYRGVGDREKLFF,TGTGCCAGCAGTTACCGGGGGGTTGGCGATCGAGAAAAACTGTTTTTT
few,TRBV12-3/TRBV12-4,13,TRBJ2-5,NA,CASSLRNKETQYF,TGTGCCAGCAGTTTGCGGAATAAAGAGACCCAGTACTTC
few,TRBV5-6,15,TRBJ1-6,NA,CASSYPGRPNSPLHF,TGTGCCAGCAGCTACCCGGGACGGCCTAATTCACCCCTCCACTTT
NA,TRBV7-9,15,TRBJ2-3,NA,CASRPPVEITDTQYF,TGTGCCAGCAGACCGCCCGTAGAGATCACAGATACGCAGTATTTT
few,TRBV29-1,12,TRBJ1-2,NA,CSVEDGGRGYTF,TGCAGCGTTGAAGACGGGGGCCGGGGCTACACCTTC
NA,TRBV7-9,15,TRBJ2-7,TRBD1,CASSAPGQAIYEQYF,TGTGCCAGCAGCGCCCCGGGACAGGCAATCTACGAGCAGTACTTC
many,TRBV27,13,TRBJ2-5,NA,CASSLSLGAPQYF,TGTGCCAGCAGTTTATCGTTGGGGGCGCCCCAGTACTTC
few,TRBV10-3,14,TRBJ2-5,TRBD1,CAIRAGQGGETQYF,TGTGCCATCAGAGCGGGACAGGGGGGGGAGACCCAGTACTTC
NA,TRBV11-2,15,TRBJ2-5,NA,CASSPVGSYQETQYF,TGTGCCAGCAGCCCCGTCGGGTCGTATCAAGAGACCCAGTACTTC
few,TRBV7-9,12,TRBJ2-1,NA,CASRQNRNEQFF,TGTGCCAGCAGGCAAAATAGGAATGAGCAGTTCTTC
NA,TRBV20-1,15,TRBJ2-1,NA,CSARGTGEAYNEQFF,TGCAGTGCTAGAGGCACAGGGGAGGCGTACAATGAGCAGTTCTTC
NA,TRBV20-1,14,TRBJ2-5,NA,CSARAGATQETQYF,TGCAGTGCTAGAGCTGGGGCAACCCAAGAGACCCAGTACTTC
NA,TRBV29-1,13,TRBJ2-7,TRBD1,CSVAGDRVDEQYF,TGCAGCGTTGCGGGGGACAGGGTCGACGAGCAGTACTTC
few,TRBV6-1,15,TRBJ2-6,NA,CASSLPSSGANVLTF,TGTGCCAGCAGCCTCCCCAGCTCTGGGGCCAACGTCCTGACTTTC
NA,TRBV20-1,15,TRBJ1-3,NA,CSADIRGYLGNTIYF,TGCAGTGCTGACATAAGGGGTTATCTTGGAAACACCATATATTTT
NA,TRBV20-1,16,TRBJ1-5,NA,CSARGRNLYSNQPQHF,TGCAGTGCTAGGGGCAGGAATTTATATAGCAATCAGCCCCAGCATTTT
once,TRBV6-5,14,TRBJ1-4,NA,CASSYRLENEKLFF,TGTGCCAGCAGTTACAGGTTGGAGAATGAAAAACTGTTTTTT
NA,TRBV10-3,15,TRBJ2-2,NA,CAISEFQGNTGELFF,TGTGCCATCAGTGAATTCCAGGGGAACACCGGGGAGCTGTTTTTT
NA,TRBV6-5,14,TRBJ1-2,TRBD1,CASRTGAANYGYTF,TGTGCCAGCAGAACAGGGGCGGCTAACTATGGCTACACCTTC